The clone carrying this T cell receptor (beta chain) was seen a few times. What it binds is unknown. This specimen comes from a study of human T cells and chemical hapten exposure. General study results and limits: With regard to DPC sensitization, TCRs above 1 in 1000 frequency did not change.

TCRdb itself ran the RACE reads through MiXCR, one entry per CDR3 protein. This sample yields roughly 110,000 distinct CDR3 sequences, of which around 12% are seen a single time; over 1.5% belongs to the top ten. Time point noted: pre-sensitization, week 0. Regarding treatment: therapeutic diphenylcyclopropenone sensitization with weekly scalp DPC. The total RNA was obtained from whole blood that was not fractionated. Losses at the gene ends were 1 base for V and 4 bases for J; bases not matched to a gene: 4. Germline CDR1 and CDR2: SGHTA and FQGNSA. This CDR3 comprises 15 residues. The sequence was collected from a woman aged 50 to 60 with alopecia areata. Some clones in this sample may be carry-over from other donors' samples. The rearrangement joins TRBV7-2 to TRBJ2-5; 9 nucleotides align to TRBD2. This specimen consisted of whole blood, obtained in connection with sensitization to the hapten diphenylcyclopropenone (DPC). CDR3 protein: CASSLGGRAGETQYF. For the CDR3, the DNA is TGTGCCAGCAGCTTAGGCGGGAGGGCCGGAGAGACCCAGTACTTC.